The entry that follows covers one T cell receptor (beta chain) sequence. The antigen is not known. This record belongs to a study of CD8 T cells in Susac syndrome. This CDR3 spans 16 amino acids. Trimming took 3 bases from V and 0 from J, leaving 13 bases between them. Germline loops: CDR1 SGDLS, CDR2 YYNGEE. Reverse transcription of about 0.5 to 1 ug RNA was carried out with random hexamers. It was immunoSEQ multiplex PCR that amplified TCR beta CDR3 across 54 Vbeta and 13 Jbeta. TCRdb reprocessed the immunoSEQ multiplex PCR reads via MiXCR and lists one record per CDR3 protein. In the table there are 65,000 to 95,000 distinct CDR3 sequences, 90% to 95% of which are singletons. Study observations and caveats: The number of Susac-specific public clones found was some 17 in total CD8+ repertoires and 4 to 6 in CD8+ TEMRA repertoires.

The chain links TRBV9 to TRBJ2-1; weak D call: TRBD2 (6 bases). Input material: CD8+ T cells from PBMCs. The receptor comes from a human donor with Susac syndrome. CDR3 sequence: CASSATGVPSYNEQFF. The DNA of the CDR3 is TGTGCCAGCAGCGCAACGGGGGTGCCCTCCTACAATGAGCAGTTCTTC.